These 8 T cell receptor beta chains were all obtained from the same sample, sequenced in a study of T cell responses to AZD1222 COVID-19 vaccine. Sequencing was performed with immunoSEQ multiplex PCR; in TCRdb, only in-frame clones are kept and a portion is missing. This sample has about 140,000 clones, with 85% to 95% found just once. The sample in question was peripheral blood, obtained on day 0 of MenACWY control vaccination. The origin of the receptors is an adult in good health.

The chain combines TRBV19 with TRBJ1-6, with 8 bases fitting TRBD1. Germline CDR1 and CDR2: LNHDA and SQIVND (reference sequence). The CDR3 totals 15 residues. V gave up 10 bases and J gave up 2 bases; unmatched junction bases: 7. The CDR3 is CATKLQGAYNSPLHF. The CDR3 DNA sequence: TGTGCCACGAAATTACAGGGGGCCTATAATTCACCCCTCCACTTT.

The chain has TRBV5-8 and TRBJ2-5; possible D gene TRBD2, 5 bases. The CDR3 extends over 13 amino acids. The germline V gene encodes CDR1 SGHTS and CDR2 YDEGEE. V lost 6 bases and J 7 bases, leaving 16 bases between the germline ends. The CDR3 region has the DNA TGTGCCAGCATCGGACTGGCCGGCGGGACCCAGTACTTC. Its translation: CASIGLAGGTQYF.

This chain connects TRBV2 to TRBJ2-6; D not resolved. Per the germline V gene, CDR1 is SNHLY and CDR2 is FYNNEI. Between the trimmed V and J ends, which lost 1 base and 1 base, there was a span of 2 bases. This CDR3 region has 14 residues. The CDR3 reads CASSEESGANVLTF. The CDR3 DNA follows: TGTGCCAGCAGTGAAGAGTCTGGGGCCAACGTCCTGACTTTC. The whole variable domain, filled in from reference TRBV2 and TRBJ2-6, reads EPEVTQTPSHQVTQMGQEVILRCVPISNHLYFYWYRQILGQKVEFLVSFYNNEISEKSEIFDDQFSVERPDGSNFTLKIRSTKLEDSAMYFCASSEESGANVLTFGAGSRLTVL.

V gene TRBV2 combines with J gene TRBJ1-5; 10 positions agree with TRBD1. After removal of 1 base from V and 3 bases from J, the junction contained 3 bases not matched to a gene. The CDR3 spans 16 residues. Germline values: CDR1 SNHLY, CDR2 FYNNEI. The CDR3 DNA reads TGTGCCAGCAGTGAAGGACAGGGGGCGATCAATCAGCCCCAGCATTTT. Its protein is CASSEGQGAINQPQHF.

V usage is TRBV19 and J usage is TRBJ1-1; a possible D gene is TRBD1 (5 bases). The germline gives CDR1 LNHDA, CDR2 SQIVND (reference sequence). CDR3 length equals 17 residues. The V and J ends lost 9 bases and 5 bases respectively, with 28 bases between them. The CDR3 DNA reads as TGTGCCAGCCTCGCCTTGGGAAGAGGGGCGTTTGGGACTGAAGCTTTCTTT. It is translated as CASLALGRGAFGTEAFF.

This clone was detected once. The CDR3 is CASNGVWNEQFF. The CDR3 bases are TGTGCCAGCAACGGGGTCTGGAATGAGCAGTTCTTC. The V gene is TRBV12-3 or TRBV12-4, the J gene TRBJ2-1; TRBD2 is a possible D gene (5 bases). V was cut by 7 bases and J by 7 bases, with 11 bases left in between. This CDR3 region has 12 residues.

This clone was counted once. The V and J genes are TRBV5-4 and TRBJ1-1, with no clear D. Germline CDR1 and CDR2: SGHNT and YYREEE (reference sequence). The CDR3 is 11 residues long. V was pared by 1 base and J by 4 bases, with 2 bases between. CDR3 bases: TGTGCCAGCAGCTTGAGCACTGAAGCTTTCTTT. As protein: CASSLSTEAFF.

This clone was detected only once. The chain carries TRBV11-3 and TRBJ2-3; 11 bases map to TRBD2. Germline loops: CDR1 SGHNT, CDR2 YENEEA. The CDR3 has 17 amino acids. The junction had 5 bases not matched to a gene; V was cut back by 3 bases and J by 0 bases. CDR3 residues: CASSFGGTSGSTDTQYF. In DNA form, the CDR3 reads TGTGCCAGCAGCTTCGGGGGGACTAGCGGAAGCACAGATACGCAGTATTTT.